The 11 T cell receptor beta chains in this list originate from one sample, sequenced in a study of blood T cells in healthy people across ages. A second about 7 to 11 cycle PCR used barcoded and J-beta primers. TCRdb reprocessed the 5' RACE reads via MiXCR and lists one record per CDR3 protein. The sample lists about a million distinct CDR3 sequences, around two fifths occurring once. The specimen sequenced was blood. These receptors all come from a man between 18 and 29 years old in good health.

This chain links TRBV7-9 with TRBJ2-3; perhaps TRBD1 as D (6 bases). V was pared by 4 bases and J by 0 bases, with 11 bases between. Germline-derived CDR1 and CDR2 are SEHNR and FQNEAQ (reference sequence). The CDR3 length is 15 residues. The CDR3 loop reads CASSWLGQSTDTQYF. DNA of the CDR3: TGTGCCAGCAGCTGGCTGGGACAAAGCACAGATACGCAGTATTTT.

The V gene is TRBV12-3 or TRBV12-4, the J gene TRBJ2-7; TRBD1 aligns across 9 bases. There are 14 residues in the CDR3. Trimming at V came to 3 bases and at J to 6 bases, leaving 6 bases not matched to a gene. The CDR3 reads CASSLRGTGSEQYF. The CDR3 DNA follows: TGTGCCAGCAGTTTGAGAGGGACAGGGAGCGAGCAGTACTTC.

Written as DNA, the CDR3 is TGTGCCAGTAGTATACAGGGTAGATATAGCAATCAGCCCCAGCATTTT. Translating gives CASSIQGRYSNQPQHF. V is TRBV19 and J is TRBJ1-5; possible D gene TRBD1, 5 bases. The CDR3 has 16 residues. Germline values: CDR1 LNHDA, CDR2 SQIVND (reference sequence). The V end lost 2 bases, the J end lost 0 bases, and 11 bases lay between the germline ends.

This clonotype was seen a few times. The rearrangement joins TRBV20-1 to TRBJ1-1; D possibly corresponds to TRBD1 (6 bases). The CDR3 covers 15 residues. Germline V gene data show CDR1 as DFQATT and CDR2 as SNEGSKA (reference sequence). V gave up 3 bases and J gave up 1 base, with 15 bases separating them. The CDR3 sequence is CSASWGRQRNTEAFF. In DNA, the CDR3 is TGCAGTGCTAGCTGGGGGCGCCAGAGGAACACTGAAGCTTTCTTT.

The chain has TRBV7-2 and TRBJ2-3, with TRBD2 identical over 10 bases. V gave up 3 bases and J gave up 4 bases; unmatched junction bases: 7. The length of the CDR3 is 16 residues. Germline CDR1 and CDR2: SGHTA and FQGNSA. The DNA for the CDR3 is TGTGCCAGCAGCTTTAAAAGCGGGGGGGGAGCAGATACGCAGTATTTT. This encodes CASSFKSGGGADTQYF.

The sample holds a few counts of this clonotype. The V gene is TRBV14, the J gene TRBJ2-7; D gene ambiguous. The V gene's germline CDR1 is SGHDN and CDR2 FVKESK. V lost 0 bases, J lost 4 bases, and 10 bases lay in between. The CDR3 covers 14 residues. The chain's CDR3 is CASSQDSAPYEQYF. DNA for the CDR3: TGTGCCAGCAGCCAAGATTCGGCCCCTTACGAGCAGTACTTC.

V gene TRBV2 combines with J gene TRBJ1-2; D gene uncertain. There are 13 residues in the CDR3. Trimming took 4 bases from V and 4 from J, leaving 10 bases between them. Germline V CDR1 and CDR2: SNHLY, FYNNEI. In nucleotides, the CDR3 is TGTGCCAGCAGTGCTACCCTTAGCTATGGCTACACCTTC. Residues: CASSATLSYGYTF.

This clonotype was found a few times. The chain links TRBV12-3 or TRBV12-4 to TRBJ1-5; no firm D call. V lost 4 bases and J lost 5, with 12 bases in between. The CDR3 length is 14 residues. Here the CDR3 reads CASSSVYSYQPQHF. CDR3 coding DNA: TGTGCCAGCAGTTCAGTCTACAGTTATCAGCCCCAGCATTTT.

A few counts support this clonotype. V gene TRBV6-1 combines with J gene TRBJ1-6; no clear D. The CDR3 is 13 residues long. Trimming cost V 6 bases and J 6 bases, with 9 bases left between them. Germline assignment: CDR1 MNHNS and CDR2 SASEGT. The DNA of the CDR3 is TGTGCCAGCAGGGGAGACGTTAATTCACCCCTCCACTTT. It is translated as CASRGDVNSPLHF.

The genes are TRBV28 and TRBJ2-5, with 7 bases lining up with TRBD1. The junction had 17 bases not matched to a gene; V was cut back by 2 bases and J by 11 bases. The CDR3 spans 16 residues. Germline values: CDR1 MDHEN, CDR2 SYDVKM. The CDR3: CASSLTGQVNYNEQYF. The CDR3 DNA is TGTGCCAGCAGTTTAACTGGACAGGTCAACTACAATGAGCAGTACTTC.

The V call is TRBV20-1, the J call TRBJ2-1; 11 bases line up with TRBD2. The last part of the DNA fits TRBJ2-7 better; the J call may be wrong. The CDR3 is 16 amino acids. In germline, CDR1 is DFQATT, CDR2 SNEGSKA (reference sequence). CDR3: CSARDTSGGSYNEQYF. DNA for the CDR3: TGCAGTGCTAGAGACACTAGCGGGGGTAGCTACAATGAGCAGTACTTC.